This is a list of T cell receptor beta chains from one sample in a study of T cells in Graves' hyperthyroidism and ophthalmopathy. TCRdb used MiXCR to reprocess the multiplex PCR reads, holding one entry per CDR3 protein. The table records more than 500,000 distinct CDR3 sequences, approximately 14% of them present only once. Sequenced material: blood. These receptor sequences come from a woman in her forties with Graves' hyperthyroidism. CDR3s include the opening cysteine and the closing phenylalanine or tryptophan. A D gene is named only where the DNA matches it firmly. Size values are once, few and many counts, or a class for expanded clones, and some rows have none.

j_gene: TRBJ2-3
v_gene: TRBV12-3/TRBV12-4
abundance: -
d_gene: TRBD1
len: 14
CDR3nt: TGTGCCAGCAGTTACCGACAGGGGGCAGATACGCAGTATTTT
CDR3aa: CASSYRQGADTQYF

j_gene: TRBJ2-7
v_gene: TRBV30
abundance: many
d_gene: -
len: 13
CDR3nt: TGTGCCTGGAGTAGCGGAGGAAGCTACGAGCAGTACTTC
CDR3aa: CAWSSGGSYEQYF

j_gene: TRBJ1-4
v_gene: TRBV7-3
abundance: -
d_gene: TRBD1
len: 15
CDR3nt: TGTGCCAGCAGCTTAGTTTGGACAGGGGATGAAAAACTGTTTTTT
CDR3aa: CASSLVWTGDEKLFF

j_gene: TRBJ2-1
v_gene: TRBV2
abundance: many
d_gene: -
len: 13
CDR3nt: TGTGCCAGCAAGGGACTCCCAAGAAATGAGCAGTTCTTC
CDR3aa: CASKGLPRNEQFF

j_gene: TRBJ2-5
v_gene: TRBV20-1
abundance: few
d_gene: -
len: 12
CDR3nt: TGCAGTGCTAGCGGTTACCAAGAGACCCAGTACTTC
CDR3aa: CSASGYQETQYF

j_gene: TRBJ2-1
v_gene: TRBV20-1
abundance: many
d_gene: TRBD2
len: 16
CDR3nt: TGCAGTGCCCGGGAGGGACTAGCGGCTTCCTACAATGAGCAGTTCTTC
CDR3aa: CSAREGLAASYNEQFF

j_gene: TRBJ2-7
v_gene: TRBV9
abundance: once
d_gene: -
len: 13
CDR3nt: TGTGCCAGCAGCGTAGGGCATTCCTACGAGCAGTACTTC
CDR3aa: CASSVGHSYEQYF

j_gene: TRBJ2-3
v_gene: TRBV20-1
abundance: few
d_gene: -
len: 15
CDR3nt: TGCAGTGCCGCCCCCCGGGAGAGAGGCACAGATACGCAGTATTTT
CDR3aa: CSAAPRERGTDTQYF

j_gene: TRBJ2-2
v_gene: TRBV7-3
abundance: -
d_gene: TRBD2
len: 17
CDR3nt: TGTGCCAGCAGCTTGACTAGACTAGCGGGGAACACCGGGGAGCTGTTTTTT
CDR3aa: CASSLTRLAGNTGELFF

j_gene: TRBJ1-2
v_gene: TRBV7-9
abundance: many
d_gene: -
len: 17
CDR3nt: TGTGCCAGCACCCCAATAGGAGGGGGTTTAGTTAACTATGGCTACACCTTC
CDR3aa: CASTPIGGGLVNYGYTF

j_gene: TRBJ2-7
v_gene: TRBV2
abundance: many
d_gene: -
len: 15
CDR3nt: TGTGCCAGCACCTTCCGAGTAGCGACGGATAGGGAGCAGTACTTC
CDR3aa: CASTFRVATDREQYF

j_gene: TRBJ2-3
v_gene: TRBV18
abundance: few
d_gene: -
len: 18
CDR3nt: TGTGCCAGCTCACCACCCCGGTATGGGGGAATTAGCACAGATACGCAGTATTTT
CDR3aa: CASSPPRYGGISTDTQYF

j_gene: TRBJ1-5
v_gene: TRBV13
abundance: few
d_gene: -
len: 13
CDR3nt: TGTGCCAGCAGCCGACGGGAGGGTCAGCCCCAGCATTTT
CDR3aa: CASSRREGQPQHF

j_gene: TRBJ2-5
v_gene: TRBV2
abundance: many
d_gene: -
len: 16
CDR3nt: TGTGCCAGCAGTGAATTGGTATGGAGGTACGAAGAGACCCAGTACTTC
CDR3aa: CASSELVWRYEETQYF

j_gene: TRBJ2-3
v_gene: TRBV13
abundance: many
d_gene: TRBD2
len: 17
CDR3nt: TGTGCCAGCAGCTCCCGGGGGGGACTAGCGGGAGCAGATACGCAGTATTTT
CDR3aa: CASSSRGGLAGADTQYF

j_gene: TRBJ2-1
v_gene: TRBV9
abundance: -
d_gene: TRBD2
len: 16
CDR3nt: TGTGCCAGCAGCCCTAGCGGGCTAAACTCCTACAATGAGCAGTTCTTC
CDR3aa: CASSPSGLNSYNEQFF

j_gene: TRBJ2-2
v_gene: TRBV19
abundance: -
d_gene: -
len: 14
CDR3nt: TGTGCCAGTAGTACGGCCCCGAACACCGGGGAGCTGTTTTTT
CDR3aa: CASSTAPNTGELFF

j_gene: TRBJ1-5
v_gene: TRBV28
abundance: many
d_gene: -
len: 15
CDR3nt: TGTGCCAGCAGTGCCGCCGACGAGATCAATCAGCCCCAGCATTTT
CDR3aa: CASSAADEINQPQHF

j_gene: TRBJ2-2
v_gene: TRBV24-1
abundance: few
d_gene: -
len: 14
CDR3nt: TGTGCCACCAGTGACCCTCCCCCGGGCGGGGAGCTGTTTTTT
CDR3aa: CATSDPPPGGELFF

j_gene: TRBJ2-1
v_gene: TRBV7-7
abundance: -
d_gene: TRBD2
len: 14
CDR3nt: TGTGCTAGCAGCTTGACTAGCGGCATCAATGAGCAGTTCTTC
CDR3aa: CASSLTSGINEQFF

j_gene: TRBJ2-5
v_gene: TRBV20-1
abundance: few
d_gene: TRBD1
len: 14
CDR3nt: TGCAGTGCTACCAGGGGGCTCTTAACGGAGACCCAGTACTTC
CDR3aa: CSATRGLLTETQYF

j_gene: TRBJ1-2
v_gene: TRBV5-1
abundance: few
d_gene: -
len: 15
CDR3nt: TGCGCCAGCAGCCCGGCCGGGGGAGACGACTATGGCTACACCTTC
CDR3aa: CASSPAGGDDYGYTF

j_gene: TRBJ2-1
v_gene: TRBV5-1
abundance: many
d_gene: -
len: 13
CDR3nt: TGCGCCAGCAGCTTGGAACGGGGGAGTGAGCAGTTCTTC
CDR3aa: CASSLERGSEQFF

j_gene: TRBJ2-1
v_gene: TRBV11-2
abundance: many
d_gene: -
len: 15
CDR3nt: TGTGCCAGCAGCTTAGAGCGGGGCCCCTACAATGAGCAGTTCTTC
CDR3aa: CASSLERGPYNEQFF

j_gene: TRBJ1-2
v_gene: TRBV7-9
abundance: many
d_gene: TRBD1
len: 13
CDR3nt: TGTGCCAGCAGCCCCGGGACAGCCTATGGCTACACCTTC
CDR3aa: CASSPGTAYGYTF

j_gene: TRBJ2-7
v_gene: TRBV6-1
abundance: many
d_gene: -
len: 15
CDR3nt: TGTGCCAGCAGTGAAGGGACAGTCCTTCCCCACGAGCAGTACTTC
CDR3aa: CASSEGTVLPHEQYF

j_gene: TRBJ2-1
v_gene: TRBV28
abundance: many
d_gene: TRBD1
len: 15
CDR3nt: TGTGCCAGCAGCCCAGCCGGGACAGGGGTAAATGAGCAGTTCTTC
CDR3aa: CASSPAGTGVNEQFF

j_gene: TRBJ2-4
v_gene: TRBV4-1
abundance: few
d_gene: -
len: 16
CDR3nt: TGCGCCAGCAGCTACCGGACAGACGCAGCCAAAAACATTCAGTACTTC
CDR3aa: CASSYRTDAAKNIQYF

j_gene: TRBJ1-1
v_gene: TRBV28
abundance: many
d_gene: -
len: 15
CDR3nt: TGTGCCAGCAGTTACATCCGGGACACTGGCACTGAAGCTTTCTTT
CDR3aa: CASSYIRDTGTEAFF

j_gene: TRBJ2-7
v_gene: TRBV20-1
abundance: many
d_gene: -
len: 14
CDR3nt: TGCAGTGCTGGGAGGACAGTAGCCTCCTACGAGCAGTACTTC
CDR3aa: CSAGRTVASYEQYF

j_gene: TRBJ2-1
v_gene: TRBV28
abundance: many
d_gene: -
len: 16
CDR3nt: TGTGCCACCCGTGGGGGCGGGCCAAAGGACTGCAATGAGCAGTTCTTC
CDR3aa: CATRGGGPKDCNEQFF

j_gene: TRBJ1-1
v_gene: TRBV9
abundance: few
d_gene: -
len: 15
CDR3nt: TGTGCCAGCAGCGTAGTGGCCAGGGAGGGGACTGAAGCTTTCTTT
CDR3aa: CASSVVAREGTEAFF

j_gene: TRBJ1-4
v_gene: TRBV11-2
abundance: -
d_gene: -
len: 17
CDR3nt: TGTGCCAGCAGCTTAGATTTAAAGTTTACCAGGGATGAAAAACTGTTTTTT
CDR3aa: CASSLDLKFTRDEKLFF

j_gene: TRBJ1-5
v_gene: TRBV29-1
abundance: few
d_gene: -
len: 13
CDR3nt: TGCAGCTTGAAGATAGGAAGCGATCAGCCCCAGCATTTT
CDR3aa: CSLKIGSDQPQHF

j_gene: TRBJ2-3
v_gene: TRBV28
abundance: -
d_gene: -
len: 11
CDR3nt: TGTGCCAGCGGAAACACAGATACGCAGTATTTT
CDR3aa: CASGNTDTQYF

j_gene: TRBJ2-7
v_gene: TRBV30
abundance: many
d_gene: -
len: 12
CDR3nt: TGTGCCTGGAGTGTATCTGCGGGCGAGCAGTACTTC
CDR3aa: CAWSVSAGEQYF

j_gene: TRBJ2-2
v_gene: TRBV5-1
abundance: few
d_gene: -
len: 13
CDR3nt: TGCGCCAGCAGGGTGGATCTCACCGGGGAGCTGTTTTTT
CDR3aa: CASRVDLTGELFF

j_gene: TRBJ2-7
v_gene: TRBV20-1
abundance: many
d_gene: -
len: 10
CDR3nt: TGCAGTGCCCTCGACTACGAGCAGTACTTC
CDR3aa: CSALDYEQYF

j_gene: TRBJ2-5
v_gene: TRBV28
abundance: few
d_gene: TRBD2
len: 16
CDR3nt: TGTGCCAGCAGTACCCGACTAGCAGGAGATCAAGAGACCCAGTACTTC
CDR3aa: CASSTRLAGDQETQYF

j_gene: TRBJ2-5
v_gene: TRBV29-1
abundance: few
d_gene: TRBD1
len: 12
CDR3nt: TGCAGCGTGACAGGGGGCGCGGAGACCCAGTACTTC
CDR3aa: CSVTGGAETQYF

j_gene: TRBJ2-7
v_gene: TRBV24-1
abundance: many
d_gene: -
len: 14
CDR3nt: TGTGCCACCAGTGACTCCCGACAGGCCTACGAGCAGTACTTC
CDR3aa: CATSDSRQAYEQYF

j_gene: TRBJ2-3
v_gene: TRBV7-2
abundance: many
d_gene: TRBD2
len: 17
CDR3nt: TGTGCCAGCAGCTGGGGGTCGACTAGCGGAAGCACAGATACGCAGTATTTT
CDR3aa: CASSWGSTSGSTDTQYF

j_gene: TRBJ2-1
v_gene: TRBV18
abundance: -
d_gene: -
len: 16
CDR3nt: TGTGCCAGCTCACCCCTTCCAGGCCGGGGCCGCGATGAGCAGTTCTTC
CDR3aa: CASSPLPGRGRDEQFF

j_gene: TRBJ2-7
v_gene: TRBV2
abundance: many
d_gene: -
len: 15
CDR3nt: TGTGCCAGCAGTGGAGGGTGGCCAATCTCCTACGAGCAGTACTTC
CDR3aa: CASSGGWPISYEQYF

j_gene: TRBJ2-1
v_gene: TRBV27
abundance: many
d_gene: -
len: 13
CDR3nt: TGTGCCAGCAGTTACGGGCCGGCGAATGAGCAGTTCTTC
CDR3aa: CASSYGPANEQFF

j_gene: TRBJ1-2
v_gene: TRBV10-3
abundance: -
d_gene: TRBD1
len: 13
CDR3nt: TGTGCCATCAGTGATGGGACAGGGGTAGGCTACACCTTC
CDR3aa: CAISDGTGVGYTF

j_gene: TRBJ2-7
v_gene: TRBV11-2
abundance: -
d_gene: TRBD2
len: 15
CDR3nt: TGTGCCAGCAGCCGACCCAGCGGGAGCACCTACGAGCAGTACTTC
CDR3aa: CASSRPSGSTYEQYF

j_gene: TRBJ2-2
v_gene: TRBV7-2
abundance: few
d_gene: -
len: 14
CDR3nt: TGTGCCAGCAGCTCCAAGAGGCAATCCGGGGAGCTGTTTTTT
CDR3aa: CASSSKRQSGELFF

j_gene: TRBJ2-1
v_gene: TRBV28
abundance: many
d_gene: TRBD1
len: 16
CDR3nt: TGTGCCAGCAGTAAAGTCCGGGACAGGGAGTACAATGAGCAGTTCTTC
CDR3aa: CASSKVRDREYNEQFF

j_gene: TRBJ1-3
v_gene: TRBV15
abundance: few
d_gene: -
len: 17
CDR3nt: TGTGCCACCAGATCAGATTCAGTGGATTACCGTGGAAACACCATATATTTT
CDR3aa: CATRSDSVDYRGNTIYF

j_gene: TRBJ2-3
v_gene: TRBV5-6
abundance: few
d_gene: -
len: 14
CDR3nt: TGTGCCAGCAGCTTGGGGCATTTCACAGATACGCAGTATTTT
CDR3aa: CASSLGHFTDTQYF